The clone carrying this TCR beta chain was recorded a few times. These data belong to a study of T-cell memory formation after mild COVID-19. MiXCR, run by TCRdb on the 5' RACE reads, gives a single entry per CDR3 protein. The data contain some 350,000 distinct CDR3 sequences, approximately 15% of them singletons. The germline gives CDR1 LGHNT, CDR2 FRNRAP. The CDR3 covers 15 residues. V dropped 1 base and J dropped 2 bases, with 12 bases sitting between them. The chain employs TRBV12-5 and TRBJ2-7; D call uncertain. This receptor was identified in a man aged 18 to 35 who had mild COVID-19 (a few samples of this study predate the infection). Cell type and time point are not known. Sequenced input: PBMCs or a T cell subset sorted from them (not recorded which). CDR3 protein: CASGLDSKRPYEQYF. In DNA, the CDR3 is TGTGCTAGTGGTTTGGACTCCAAGAGACCCTACGAGCAGTACTTC.